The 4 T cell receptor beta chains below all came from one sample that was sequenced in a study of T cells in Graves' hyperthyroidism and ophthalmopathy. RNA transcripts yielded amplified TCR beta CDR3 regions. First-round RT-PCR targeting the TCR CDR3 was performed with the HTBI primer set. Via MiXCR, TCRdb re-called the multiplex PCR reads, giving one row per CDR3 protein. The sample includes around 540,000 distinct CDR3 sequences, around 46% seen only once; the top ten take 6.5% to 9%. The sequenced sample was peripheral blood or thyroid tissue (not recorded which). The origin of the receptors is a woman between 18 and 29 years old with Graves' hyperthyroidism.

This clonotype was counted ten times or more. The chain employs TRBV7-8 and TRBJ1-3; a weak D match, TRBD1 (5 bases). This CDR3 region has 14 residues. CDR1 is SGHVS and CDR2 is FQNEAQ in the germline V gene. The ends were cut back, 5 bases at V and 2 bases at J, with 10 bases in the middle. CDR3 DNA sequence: TGTGCCAGCAGCCTGGGGGTTACTGGAAACACCATATATTTT. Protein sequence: CASSLGVTGNTIYF.

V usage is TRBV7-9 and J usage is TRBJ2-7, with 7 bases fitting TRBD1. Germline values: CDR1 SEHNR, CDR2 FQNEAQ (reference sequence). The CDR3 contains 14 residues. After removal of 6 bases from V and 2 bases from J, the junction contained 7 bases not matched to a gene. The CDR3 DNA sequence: TGTGCCAGCAGTTCCCCGGGACAGACCTACGAGCAGTACTTC. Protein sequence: CASSSPGQTYEQYF.

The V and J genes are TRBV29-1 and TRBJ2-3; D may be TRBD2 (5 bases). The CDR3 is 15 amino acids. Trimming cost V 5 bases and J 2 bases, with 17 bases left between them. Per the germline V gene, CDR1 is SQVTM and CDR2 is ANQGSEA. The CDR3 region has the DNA TGCAGCGTTTGGCTACTAGACTCGCCCACAGATACGCAGTATTTT. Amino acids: CSVWLLDSPTDTQYF.

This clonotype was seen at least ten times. As DNA, the CDR3 is TGTGCCAGCAGCTTACAGTATTCACCCCTCCACTTT. This translates into CASSLQYSPLHF. The genes are TRBV7-8 and TRBJ1-6; D unresolved. V shed 2 bases and J shed 8 bases, with 4 bases lying between them. The CDR3 has 12 residues. Germline loops: CDR1 SGHVS, CDR2 FQNEAQ.